The 24 T cell receptor beta chains listed next were all sequenced from one sample in a study of cytotoxic CD8 clonotypes in ibrutinib-treated CLL. The protocol was immunoSEQ multiplex PCR, while the TCRdb copy is restricted to in-frame clones and leaves out a portion. Of 58,000 or so clones listed, less than 75% are singletons. The sample consisted of PBMCs, taken after 12 months of ibrutinib treatment. Receptor source: a human donor with chronic lymphocytic leukemia.

To note about this clone: Mismatch with germline at one junction end may stem from a read error. The chain couples TRBV5-1 to TRBJ2-1; the match to TRBD1 covers 7 bases. Germline V gene sequence: CDR1 SGHRS, CDR2 YFSETQ. This CDR3 has 14 amino acids. CDR3 bases: TGCGCCAGCAAGGGACAGAGTGCACACAATGAGCAATTCTTC. Residues: CASKGQSAHNEQFF.

The J gene is TRBJ2-5, the V gene TRBV6-1, with 7 bases lining up with TRBD1. The trim removed 6 bases at V and 5 bases at J, leaving 9 bases unmatched. Germline V gene data show CDR1 as MNHNS and CDR2 as SASEGT. CDR3 size: 14 residues. The CDR3 DNA reads as TGTGCCAGCAGCAAAATGACAGGGATTGAGACCCAGTACTTC. It translates to CASSKMTGIETQYF.

This clone was seen only a few times. The chain has TRBV11-2 and TRBJ2-5; D possibly corresponds to TRBD2 (6 bases). The CDR3 sequence is 14 residues long. Per germline, CDR1 SGHAT and CDR2 FQNNGV. V was pared by 6 bases and J by 1 base, with 12 bases between. CDR3 protein: CASRPRGPQETQYF. As DNA, the CDR3 is TGTGCCAGCAGACCGCGGGGCCCCCAAGAGACCCAGTACTTC.

This clone occurred once. The J gene is TRBJ1-4, the V gene TRBV27; tentative D call: TRBD1 (5 bases). The germline gives CDR1 MNHEY, CDR2 SMNVEV (reference sequence). CDR3 size: 14 residues. V lost 2 bases, J lost 6 bases, and 10 bases lay in between. In nucleotides, the CDR3 is TGTGCCAGCAGTTTAGGCAGGGAGGATGAAAAACTGTTTTTT. Protein product: CASSLGREDEKLFF.

This clone was recorded many times. The CDR3 is CASSDYEQYF. CDR3 nucleotide sequence: TGTGCCAGCAGTGACTACGAGCAGTACTTC. The chain uses TRBV6-1 and TRBJ2-7; the D is unclear. This CDR3 has 10 amino acids. Trimming took off 3 bases at V and 3 bases at J, with 0 bases between the two ends. The germline V gene has CDR1 MNHNS and CDR2 SASEGT.

The chain couples TRBV7-9 to TRBJ2-7; D call uncertain. V was shortened by 5 bases and J by 3 bases, with 8 bases between the two germline ends. Germline V gene data show CDR1 as SEHNR and CDR2 as FQNEAQ (reference sequence). This CDR3 spans 12 amino acids. The CDR3 DNA sequence: TGTGCCAGCAGCCCACCGAACTACGAGCAGTACTTC. Amino acid sequence: CASSPPNYEQYF.

This chain joins TRBV6-1 and TRBJ1-1; perhaps TRBD1 as D (6 bases). V lost 4 bases to trimming and J lost 5 bases, with 14 bases between them. CDR1 and CDR2 (germline): MNHNS, SASEGT. This CDR3 contains 14 residues. The CDR3, as DNA: TGTGCCAGCAGTGTTGGGGGCCCCGGGACTGAAGCTTTCTTT. Protein: CASSVGGPGTEAFF.

The CDR3 DNA reads TGCGCCAGCAGCGTCCCAGGGGTTTACAATGAGCAGTTCTTC. Translating it yields CASSVPGVYNEQFF. The chain is built from TRBV5-1 and TRBJ2-1, with a tentative D call TRBD1 (6 bases). V lost 4 bases and J 4 bases, leaving 12 bases between the germline ends. Germline assignment: CDR1 SGHRS and CDR2 YFSETQ. The CDR3 has 14 residues.

The V gene is TRBV6-6, the J gene TRBJ2-7, with 9 nucleotides matching TRBD1. The J call may be in error: the DNA end matches TRBJ2-5 better. Germline V gene data show CDR1 as MNHNY and CDR2 as SVGAGI (reference sequence). The CDR3 consists of 13 residues. The CDR3 spells CASSYEGQGTQYF. CDR3 nucleotides: TGTGCCAGCAGTTACGAGGGACAGGGGACCCAGTACTTC.

This sequence joins TRBV28 and TRBJ1-2; D is perhaps TRBD1 (6 bases). Germline assignment: CDR1 MDHEN and CDR2 SYDVKM. Trimming pared 4 bases from V and 6 bases from J, leaving 27 bases between. This CDR3 is built from 18 residues. CDR3: CASSSPPRGGSSAHGYTF. The CDR3 DNA sequence: TGTGCCAGCAGTTCCCCCCCCAGGGGCGGAAGTTCGGCCCATGGCTACACCTTC.

In this sample, this clone turned up a few times. The rearrangement uses TRBV2 and TRBJ2-1; 7 bases align to TRBD1. The CDR3 extends over 14 amino acids. J was trimmed by 7 bases and V by 3 bases; bases with no gene match: 6. In germline, CDR1 is SNHLY, CDR2 FYNNEI. CDR3 loop: CASSDWDSRNEQFF. CDR3 DNA sequence: TGTGCCAGCAGTGATTGGGACAGTCGGAATGAGCAGTTCTTC.

The chain joins TRBV18 to TRBJ1-2; D ambiguous. CDR3 length: 14 residues. The V gene lost 0 bases and the J gene lost 8 bases, with 13 bases spanning the gap. Germline V gives CDR1 KGHSH, CDR2 LQKENI. DNA of the CDR3: TGTGCCAGCTCACCACCTAGTTCCCTCAGGGGCTACACCTTC. Translating gives CASSPPSSLRGYTF.

The chain employs TRBV7-2 and TRBJ2-1; D gene uncertain. The CDR3 has 11 residues. CDR1 is SGHTA and CDR2 is FQGNSA in the germline V gene. Trimming took off 1 base at V and 6 bases at J, with 1 base between the two ends. The CDR3 DNA is TGTGCCAGCAGCTTAGGCAATGAGCAGTTCTTC. As protein: CASSLGNEQFF.

The CDR3, as DNA: TGTGCCAGCAGTGAGGGGGACGGAGGGTTTCCCTACGAGCAGTACGTC. Translating gives CASSEGDGGFPYEQYV. The chain joins TRBV6-1 to TRBJ2-7; maybe TRBD2 (6 bases). Deletions cut 3 bases from V and 2 bases from J, with 17 bases between. CDR3 size: 16 residues. Germline V gene lookup returns CDR1 MNHNS and CDR2 SASEGT.

This clone was detected ten times or more. V usage is TRBV7-7 and J usage is TRBJ2-1; D unclear. The CDR3 covers 13 residues. V was cut by 3 bases and J by 10 bases, with 13 bases left in between. Germline lookup yields CDR1 SSHAT and CDR2 FNYEAQ (reference sequence). This chain's CDR3 is CASSFARSAEQFF. Written as DNA, the CDR3 is TGTGCCAGCAGCTTTGCTAGGTCGGCGGAGCAGTTCTTC.

The gene calls are TRBV4-1 and TRBJ2-1; a weak D match, TRBD2 (7 bases). Germline V gene sequence: CDR1 MGHRA, CDR2 YSYEKL. This CDR3 is 16 amino acids long. The ends were cut back, 4 bases at V and 9 bases at J, with 22 bases in the middle. The CDR3 is CASSPTGGPQPPEQFF. CDR3 bases: TGCGCCAGCAGCCCCACCGGGGGGCCCCAGCCCCCTGAGCAGTTCTTC.

V and J are TRBV4-2 and TRBJ1-3, with D tentatively TRBD1 (5 bases). Germline CDR1 reads LGHNA; CDR2 reads YNFKEQ. The CDR3 has 18 residues. Trimming shortened V by 4 bases and J by 2 bases, and 21 bases separated the two germline ends. The CDR3 loop is CASSREGWGDGAGNTIYF. Here the CDR3 DNA reads TGTGCCAGCAGCCGGGAGGGTTGGGGGGACGGAGCTGGAAACACCATATATTTT.

The CDR3 protein is CASSLSLAGGYNEQFF. The CDR3, as DNA: TGTGCCAGCAGTTTGTCCCTAGCGGGAGGCTACAATGAGCAGTTCTTC. The chain combines TRBV28 with TRBJ2-1; 11 positions agree with TRBD2. Per the germline V gene, CDR1 is MDHEN and CDR2 is SYDVKM. This CDR3 spans 16 amino acids. The V segment lost 3 bases and the J segment 3 bases; nucleotides outside the gene matches: 4.

To note about this clone: The junction departs from the called germline gene at one end, perhaps through a read error. This CDR3 is also generated by other DNA sequences in the sample. J is TRBJ1-1 and V is TRBV5-1; possible D gene TRBD1, 6 bases. Germline CDR1 is SGHRS and CDR2 is YFSETQ. The length of the CDR3 is 13 residues. CDR3 DNA sequence: TGTGCCAGCAGCTTGGACAGAAACACTGAAGCTTTCTTT. As protein: CASSLDRNTEAFF.

This chain joins TRBV5-4 and TRBJ2-1, with 7 bases that match TRBD1. The germline gives CDR1 SGHNT, CDR2 YYREEE (reference sequence). The trim removed 5 bases at V and 4 bases at J, leaving 9 bases unmatched. The CDR3 extends over 15 amino acids. CDR3 bases: TGTGCCAGCAGACCCCGGGACAGACTGTACAATGAGCAGTTCTTC. Amino acids: CASRPRDRLYNEQFF.

The V and J genes are TRBV6-5 and TRBJ1-2; D is unclear. This CDR3 is built from 13 residues. Germline CDR1 MNHEY, CDR2 SVGAGI. V lost 6 bases and J lost 5, with 13 bases in between. CDR3 nucleotide sequence: TGTGCCAGCAGGGCGCACGGAGAGTATGGCTACACCTTC. It encodes CASRAHGEYGYTF.

The V gene is TRBV7-8, the J gene TRBJ1-5, with TRBD1 matching 7 bases. Looked up from germline, CDR1 is SGHVS and CDR2 is FQNEAQ. The CDR3 sequence is 17 residues long. Trimming at V came to 6 bases and at J to 5 bases, leaving 16 bases not matched to a gene. CDR3 DNA: TGTGCCAGCAGGGATAATGGTCAGGGGGTTATAGATCAGCCCCAGCATTTT. This codes for CASRDNGQGVIDQPQHF.

This CDR3 reads CASRLGQSNSPLHF. The CDR3, as DNA: TGTGCCAGCAGACTAGGACAGTCGAATTCACCCCTCCACTTT. The rearrangement uses TRBV6-1 and TRBJ1-6, with TRBD1 as a possible D gene (6 bases). With 6 bases removed from V and 7 bases from J, the gap between germline ends came to 13 bases. CDR1 and CDR2 (germline): MNHNS, SASEGT. CDR3 size: 14 residues.

This sequence joins TRBV2 and TRBJ1-6; perhaps TRBD1 as D (6 bases). The V end was cut by 7 bases, the J end by 0 bases, with 13 bases between. Germline V gene lookup returns CDR1 SNHLY and CDR2 FYNNEI. This CDR3 is 16 amino acids long. CDR3 DNA sequence: TGTGCCAGCACCCTAAGGGGGAGCTCCTATAATTCACCCCTCCACTTT. It codes for CASTLRGSSYNSPLHF.